The 14 T cell receptor beta chains below come from one sample, sequenced in a study of T cell changes during pregnancy in multiple sclerosis. Only in-frame clones appear in the TCRdb table, and some are missing; sequencing was by immunoSEQ multiplex PCR. The sample includes 60,000 or so clones, around 90% seen only once; the top ten take 2% to 2.5%. The sequencing here drew on peripheral blood, taken in the second trimester of pregnancy. These receptors came from a female donor in good health, enrolled as a control in a pregnancy study.

The chain has TRBV27 and TRBJ2-7; 9 bases are shared with TRBD1. This CDR3 contains 15 residues. With 5 bases clipped from V and 4 bases from J, the junction kept 9 bases outside the gene matches. Germline V gene data show CDR1 as MNHEY and CDR2 as SMNVEV (reference sequence). The CDR3 DNA is TGTGCCAGCAGTAATACCGGGACAGGGTTATACGAGCAGTACTTC. Residues: CASSNTGTGLYEQYF.

The genes are TRBV14 and TRBJ1-1, with D perhaps matching TRBD1 (6 bases). Germline CDR1 is SGHDN and CDR2 is FVKESK. Trimming shortened V by 4 bases and J by 5 bases, and 11 bases separated the two germline ends. CDR3 length: 13 residues. The CDR3 region is CASSLTGLTEAFF. Here the CDR3 DNA reads TGTGCCAGCAGCCTAACAGGGTTGACTGAAGCTTTCTTT.

This sequence joins TRBV5-1 and TRBJ2-1, with 16 bases fitting TRBD2. CDR1 SGHRS and CDR2 YFSETQ come from the germline V gene. This CDR3 is built from 17 residues. Losses at the gene ends were 1 base for V and 7 bases for J; bases not matched to a gene: 5. The chain's CDR3 is CASSLRGTSGGGNEQFF. CDR3 DNA sequence: TGCGCCAGCAGCTTGAGAGGGACTAGCGGGGGGGGGAATGAGCAGTTCTTC.

The chain recombines TRBV9 with TRBJ1-3, with 7 nucleotides matching TRBD1. V dropped 3 bases and J dropped 0; count of bases not matched to a gene: 6. CDR1 is SGDLS and CDR2 is YYNGEE in the germline V gene. The CDR3 has 16 residues. CDR3 residues: CASSGQGRSSGNTIYF. In DNA, the CDR3 is TGTGCCAGCAGCGGACAGGGTCGAAGCTCTGGAAACACCATATATTTT.

V is TRBV28 and J is TRBJ1-5, with TRBD1 matching 7 bases. The CDR3 is 14 residues long. The V segment lost 8 bases and the J segment 0 bases; nucleotides outside the gene matches: 4. Germline CDR1 and CDR2: MDHEN and SYDVKM. The CDR3 DNA reads as TGTGCCAGCTTACAGGGGTATAGCAATCAGCCCCAGCATTTT. Translation: CASLQGYSNQPQHF.

The gene calls are TRBV10-1 and TRBJ2-7; D may be TRBD1 (6 bases). CDR3 length: 13 residues. Germline CDR1 reads WNHNN; CDR2 reads SYGVQD (reference sequence). The V and J ends lost 4 bases and 5 bases respectively, with 12 bases between them. This chain's CDR3 is CASSGRGNNEQYF. The CDR3 DNA follows: TGCGCCAGCAGTGGCAGGGGTAACAACGAGCAGTACTTC.

This chain connects TRBV7-9 to TRBJ2-5, with 11 bases identical to TRBD2. The V gene end was trimmed by 5 bases and the J gene end by 1 base; junction bases not matched to a gene: 9. Looked up from germline, CDR1 is SEHNR and CDR2 is FQNEAQ (reference sequence). This CDR3 is built from 17 residues. In DNA, the CDR3 is TGTGCCAGCAGCACCTTCGGACTAGCGGGCCGCCAAGAGACCCAGTACTTC. Amino acid sequence: CASSTFGLAGRQETQYF.

CDR3 sequence reads: CASSRTNTGTSSHNEQFF. In DNA form, the CDR3 reads TGTGCCAGCAGCAGAACGAATACCGGGACTAGCAGTCACAATGAGCAGTTCTTC. The chain recombines TRBV11-2 with TRBJ2-1; 9 bases are shared with TRBD2. Looked up from germline, CDR1 is SGHAT and CDR2 is FQNNGV. Trimming at V came to 5 bases and at J to 5 bases, leaving 16 bases not matched to a gene. The CDR3 loop spans 18 amino acids. Looking up the rest from reference TRBV11-2 and TRBJ2-1 gives the full variable domain: EAGVAQSPRYKIIEKRQSVAFWCNPISGHATLYWYQQILGQGPKLLIQFQNNGVVDDSQLPKDRFSAERLKGVDSTLKIQPAKLEDSAVYLCASSRTNTGTSSHNEQFFGPGTRLTVL.

V is TRBV11-3 and J is TRBJ2-7; TRBD2 is a possible D gene (5 bases). Germline lookup yields CDR1 SGHNT and CDR2 YENEEA. This CDR3 is 14 amino acids long. Between the trimmed V and J ends, which lost 5 bases and 0 bases, there was a span of 11 bases. The CDR3: CASSAGGSSYEQYF. In nucleotides, the CDR3 is TGTGCCAGCAGCGCCGGAGGAAGCTCCTACGAGCAGTACTTC. Complete variable domain (other parts from reference TRBV11-3 and TRBJ2-7): EAGVVQSPRYKIIEKKQPVAFWCNPISGHNTLYWYLQNLGQGPELLIRYENEEAVDDSQLPKDRFSAERLKGVDSTLKIQPAELGDSAVYLCASSAGGSSYEQYFGPGTRLTVT.

The chain uses TRBV18 and TRBJ1-4; D remains ambiguous. The CDR3 runs 17 residues. Trimming cost V 6 bases and J 0 bases, with 17 bases left between them. Germline V lookup: CDR1 KGHSH, CDR2 LQKENI. The CDR3 region has the DNA TGTGCCAGCTCTCAAGGGCTCGGGGTCCCAACTAATGAAAAACTGTTTTTT. Translation: CASSQGLGVPTNEKLFF.

This chain joins TRBV28 and TRBJ1-1; D might be TRBD1 (5 bases). The V and J ends lost 5 bases and 3 bases respectively, with 13 bases between them. The CDR3 length is 14 residues. CDR1 is MDHEN and CDR2 is SYDVKM in the germline V gene. The CDR3 sequence is CASSPLRGDTEAFF. DNA for the CDR3: TGTGCCAGCAGTCCCCTGCGGGGGGACACTGAAGCTTTCTTT.

The chain employs TRBV27 and TRBJ1-1, with D uncertain. The V end was cut by 6 bases, the J end by 1 base, with 9 bases between. The germline V gene encodes CDR1 MNHEY and CDR2 SMNVEV (reference sequence). The CDR3 has 13 amino acids. This chain's CDR3 is CASSWASNTEAFF. In DNA, the CDR3 is TGTGCCAGCAGCTGGGCCTCGAACACTGAAGCTTTCTTT.

The rearrangement joins TRBV19 to TRBJ2-2; D perhaps matches TRBD1 (5 bases). The V end lost 8 bases, the J end lost 5 bases, and 12 bases lay between the germline ends. Germline V gives CDR1 LNHDA, CDR2 SQIVND (reference sequence). This CDR3 is built from 13 residues. This CDR3 reads CASGAVLTGELFF. CDR3 nucleotide sequence: TGTGCCAGTGGGGCAGTCCTAACCGGGGAGCTGTTTTTT.

V usage is TRBV28 and J usage is TRBJ2-7; 13 nucleotides line up with TRBD2. The CDR3 has 16 amino acids. The germline CDR1 and CDR2 sequences are MDHEN and SYDVKM. V trimming: 4 bases; J trimming: 3 bases; junction bases outside the gene matches: 6. The CDR3, as DNA: TGTGCCAGCAGTTCCTCCCGACTAGCGGGAGGCTACGAGCAGTACTTC. Its protein is CASSSSRLAGGYEQYF.